Here is one TCR beta chain with its context. The data were taken from a study of blood T cell repertoires in COVID-19. Study at large: Samples came from the United States, Italy and Spain, spanning acute and convalescent COVID-19. T cells, B-cell-depleted T cells, or PBMCs provided the cDNA or gDNA that served as material.

Trimming removed 4 bases from V and 4 bases from J, with 14 bases in between. Germline lookup yields CDR1 SGDLS and CDR2 YYNGEE. This CDR3 contains 15 residues. Method: immunoSEQ multiplex PCR; TCRdb's copy keeps in-frame clones and lacks some. This repertoire shows hundreds of thousands of clones, roughly four fifths found once; its top ten account for 1.5% to 2%. The sequencing input was peripheral blood. J is TRBJ2-2 and V is TRBV9; D gene uncertain. This sequence originates from a woman aged 80 or over with acute or convalescent COVID-19. CDR3 in amino acids: CASSPISSPTGELFF. For the CDR3, the DNA is TGTGCCAGCAGCCCGATCTCTAGTCCCACCGGGGAGCTGTTTTTT.